Each of the 3 T cell receptor beta chains below was sequenced from the same sample in a study of cytomegalovirus exposure and HLA in healthy donors. The PCR contained 60 Vbeta and 13 Jbeta primers. Repertoires were generated with immunoSEQ multiplex PCR, while TCRdb's copy carries only in-frame clones and drops some. The sample holds 95,000 to 120,000 clones, 82% seen once. Sequences were obtained from PBMCs. These receptors came from a young woman in good health and CMV-seronegative.

The V gene is TRBV30, the J gene TRBJ1-4; 10 bases are a match to TRBD1. Germline CDR1 GTSNPN, CDR2 SVGIG (reference sequence). The CDR3 covers 14 residues. The J segment lost 10 bases and the V segment lost 3 bases, leaving 8 bases of the junction unmatched. This chain's CDR3 is CAWRTDRGPGKLFF. The CDR3 DNA reads as TGTGCCTGGAGGACCGACAGGGGGCCTGGAAAACTGTTTTTT.

V is TRBV19 and J is TRBJ1-1, with TRBD1 matching 10 bases. Germline V gives CDR1 LNHDA, CDR2 SQIVND (reference sequence). There are 16 residues in the CDR3. Losses at the gene ends were 1 base for V and 6 bases for J; bases not matched to a gene: 8. The CDR3 DNA follows: TGTGCCAGTAGTATAGGGGGGGGCGGGACAGGGGCTGAAGCTTTCTTT. Its protein product is CASSIGGGGTGAEAFF.

This clone was counted a few times. V and J are TRBV5-6 and TRBJ1-5, with D tentatively TRBD1 (6 bases). Trimming cost V 4 bases and J 2 bases, with 16 bases left between them. This CDR3 comprises 16 residues. Germline V gene lookup returns CDR1 SGHDT and CDR2 YYEEEE. CDR3 coding DNA: TGTGCCAGCAGCGTCTACGGACAGAAAGGCAATCAGCCCCAGCATTTT. Residues: CASSVYGQKGNQPQHF.